One sample yielded the 13 T cell receptor beta chains listed below, sequenced in a study of T cell responses to AZD1222 COVID-19 vaccine. Profiling relied on immunoSEQ multiplex PCR, and the TCRdb table lists in-frame clones only, not all of them. The sample lists more than 85,000 clones, about 86% seen once, with 3.3% in the top ten. Source: peripheral blood, taken on day 0 of AZD1222 vaccination. These receptors came from an adult in good health.

This chain joins TRBV6-5 and TRBJ1-3, with unresolved D. The germline gives CDR1 MNHEY, CDR2 SVGAGI. V was pared by 2 bases and J by 4 bases, with 12 bases between. The CDR3 extends over 15 amino acids. CDR3 in amino acids: CASSYESSLGNTIYF. The CDR3 nucleotides read TGTGCCAGCAGTTACGAGAGCTCCTTAGGAAACACCATATATTTT.

V and J are TRBV14 and TRBJ1-2; D call uncertain. V lost 2 bases to trimming and J lost 4 bases, with 11 bases between them. The V gene's germline CDR1 is SGHDN and CDR2 FVKESK. This CDR3 region has 14 residues. CDR3 sequence (DNA): TGTGCCAGCAGCCAAAAGTGGGGAGGCTATGGCTACACCTTC. This encodes CASSQKWGGYGYTF.

This chain uses TRBV29-1 with TRBJ2-5; D remains ambiguous. This CDR3 has 13 amino acids. Looked up from germline, CDR1 is SQVTM and CDR2 is ANQGSEA. Trimming cost V 7 bases and J 4 bases, with 16 bases left between them. As DNA, the CDR3 is TGCAGCGCCTCAGATTACTCGGGAGAGACCCAGTACTTC. It encodes CSASDYSGETQYF.

This clone appeared a single time. DNA of the CDR3: TGTGCCAGCAGTTACGTCCGCGACAGATCCTACAATGAGCAGTTCTTC. As protein: CASSYVRDRSYNEQFF. The rearrangement links TRBV6-2 or TRBV6-3 to TRBJ2-1; tentative D call: TRBD1 (5 bases). V lost 2 bases and J 1 base, leaving 12 bases between the germline ends. This CDR3 spans 16 amino acids. Germline V lookup: CDR1 MNHEY, CDR2 SVGEGT.

This chain uses TRBV6-5 with TRBJ2-2, with D perhaps TRBD2 (7 bases). CDR1 and CDR2 (germline): MNHEY, SVGAGI. Trimming shortened V by 6 bases and J by 6 bases, and 17 bases separated the two germline ends. This CDR3 spans 15 amino acids. The CDR3 spells CASSAGTTGSGELFF. CDR3 DNA: TGTGCCAGCAGCGCCGGGACTACAGGGTCCGGGGAGCTGTTTTTT.

The chain links TRBV4-1 to TRBJ1-1; D uncertain. Trimming took off 0 bases at V and 1 base at J, with 21 bases between the two ends. Germline V CDR1 and CDR2: MGHRA, YSYEKL. This CDR3 has 19 amino acids. The CDR3 sequence is CASSQDYAKFGLTNTEAFF. CDR3 bases: TGCGCCAGCAGCCAAGATTACGCCAAGTTTGGACTTACGAACACTGAAGCTTTCTTT.

The chain uses TRBV7-6 and TRBJ2-3; a weak D match, TRBD2 (6 bases). This CDR3 comprises 16 residues. The ends were cut back, 0 bases at V and 0 bases at J, with 10 bases in the middle. Germline CDR1 SGHVS, CDR2 FNYEAQ. The CDR3 here is CASSLAGGVSTDTQYF. The CDR3 DNA sequence: TGTGCCAGCAGCTTAGCTGGAGGGGTTAGCACAGATACGCAGTATTTT.

The chain has TRBV4-2 and TRBJ1-1, with 7 bases fitting TRBD1. V was clipped by 3 bases and J by 1 base; unmatched bases: 11. The CDR3 runs 17 residues. Per the germline V gene, CDR1 is LGHNA and CDR2 is YNFKEQ. CDR3 sequence: CASSHLPGQRQNTEAFF. The CDR3 nucleotides read TGTGCCAGCAGCCATTTACCGGGACAGAGACAGAACACTGAAGCTTTCTTT.

This rearrangement joins TRBV19 to TRBJ2-2, with D possibly being TRBD1 or TRBD2 (6 bases each). Trimming removed 5 bases from V and 7 bases from J, with 17 bases in between. CDR1 LNHDA and CDR2 SQIVND come from the germline V gene (reference sequence). CDR3 length: 15 residues. The CDR3 DNA sequence: TGTGCCAGTAGTCTCAAGTACAGGGAGGTCGGGGAGCTGTTTTTT. Translating gives CASSLKYREVGELFF.

The chain uses TRBV19 and TRBJ2-5, with 9 bases fitting TRBD2. In germline, CDR1 is LNHDA, CDR2 SQIVND (reference sequence). J gave up 2 bases and V 3 bases, and 7 bases lay outside the gene matches. The CDR3 has 16 amino acids. CDR3 bases: TGTGCCAGTAGTATTCGAGGGCTAGCGGGGCAAGAGACCCAGTACTTC. Its protein is CASSIRGLAGQETQYF.

V is TRBV6-2 or TRBV6-3 and J is TRBJ2-5; 12 positions match TRBD1. Germline values: CDR1 MNHEY, CDR2 SVGEGT. CDR3 size: 17 residues. Trimming cost V 5 bases and J 5 bases; bases outside gene matches: 12. Written as DNA, the CDR3 is TGTGCCAGCAGTACGCCGAGGGACAGGGGGCGCTGGGAGACCCAGTACTTC. This encodes CASSTPRDRGRWETQYF.

The V and J genes are TRBV10-3 and TRBJ1-3, with 7 nucleotides matching TRBD1. With 2 bases clipped from V and 2 bases from J, the junction kept 6 bases outside the gene matches. From germline, CDR1 is ENHRY and CDR2 SYGVKD. This CDR3 region has 16 residues. The chain's CDR3 is CAISEVGTVTGNTIYF. CDR3 coding DNA: TGTGCCATCAGTGAGGTAGGGACAGTGACTGGAAACACCATATATTTT.

J is TRBJ2-7 and V is TRBV5-1; 8 bases align to TRBD2. Germline V CDR1 and CDR2: SGHRS, YFSETQ. The trim removed 1 base at V and 2 bases at J, leaving 11 bases unmatched. The CDR3 has 17 residues. Here the CDR3 reads CASSLSLSGDFPYEQYF. The CDR3 DNA follows: TGCGCCAGCAGCTTGTCTCTTAGCGGGGATTTTCCCTACGAGCAGTACTTC.